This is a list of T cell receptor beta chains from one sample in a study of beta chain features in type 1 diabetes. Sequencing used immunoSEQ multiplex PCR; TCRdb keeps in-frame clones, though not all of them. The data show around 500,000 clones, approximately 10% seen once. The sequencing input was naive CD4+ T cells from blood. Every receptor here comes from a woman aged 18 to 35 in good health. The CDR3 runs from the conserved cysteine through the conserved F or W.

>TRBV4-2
CASSRRQGYEQYF
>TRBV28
CASSLLDRGGYGYTF
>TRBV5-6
CASRRLALIQETQYF
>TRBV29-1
CSVGKGAVANEKLFF
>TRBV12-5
CASGTEYNEQFF
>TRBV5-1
CASSLVALTGELFF
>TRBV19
CASSIRSRLVRDNEQFF
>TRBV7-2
CASSRTSGSYEQYF
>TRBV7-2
CASSLQGYGYTF
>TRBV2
CASTRPSGANVLTF
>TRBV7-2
CASSLVQGRETQYF
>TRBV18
CASSPNPGQKNYGYTF
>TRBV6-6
CASSYGQGEVKNIQYF
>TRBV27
CASRGSSGAAYEQYF
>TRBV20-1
CSADLKETQYF
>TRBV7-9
CASSFRQGKTEAFF
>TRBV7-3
CASSLQLAASYEQYF
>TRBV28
CASSAPGAGGLF
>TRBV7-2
CASSLGGPFYEQYF
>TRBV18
CASSPSESGLNTEAFF
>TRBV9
CASSVVWGTYNEQFF
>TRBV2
CASGRDRSSYNEQFF
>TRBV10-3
CAVAPQGSTDTQYF
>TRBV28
CASSNAQGFGEQFF
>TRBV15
CATSRADTQYF
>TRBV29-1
CSVTGPGNTIYF
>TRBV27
CASTSTGQRPTDTQYF